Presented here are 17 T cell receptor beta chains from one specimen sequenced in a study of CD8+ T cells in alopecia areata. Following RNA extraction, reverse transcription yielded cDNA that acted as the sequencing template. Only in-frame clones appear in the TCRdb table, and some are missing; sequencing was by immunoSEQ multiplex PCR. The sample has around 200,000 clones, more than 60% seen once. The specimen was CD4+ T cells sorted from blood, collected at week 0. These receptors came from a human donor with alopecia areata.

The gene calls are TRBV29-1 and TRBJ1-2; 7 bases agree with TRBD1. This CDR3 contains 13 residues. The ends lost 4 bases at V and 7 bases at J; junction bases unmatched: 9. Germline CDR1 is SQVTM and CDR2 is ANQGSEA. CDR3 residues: CSVAPTGMSGYTF. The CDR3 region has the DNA TGCAGCGTTGCTCCGACAGGGATGAGTGGCTACACCTTC.

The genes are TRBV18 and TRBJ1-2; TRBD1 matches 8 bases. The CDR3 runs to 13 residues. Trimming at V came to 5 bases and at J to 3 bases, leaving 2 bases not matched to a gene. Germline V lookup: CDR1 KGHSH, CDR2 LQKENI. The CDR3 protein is CASSATGDYGYTF. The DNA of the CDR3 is TGTGCCAGCTCAGCGACAGGGGACTATGGCTACACCTTC.

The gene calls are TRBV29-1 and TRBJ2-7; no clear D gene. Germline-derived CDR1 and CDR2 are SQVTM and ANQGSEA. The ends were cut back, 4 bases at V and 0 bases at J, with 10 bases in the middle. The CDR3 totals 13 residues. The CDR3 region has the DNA TGCAGCGTTGGGACCGTTCTCTCCTACGAGCAGTACTTC. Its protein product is CSVGTVLSYEQYF.

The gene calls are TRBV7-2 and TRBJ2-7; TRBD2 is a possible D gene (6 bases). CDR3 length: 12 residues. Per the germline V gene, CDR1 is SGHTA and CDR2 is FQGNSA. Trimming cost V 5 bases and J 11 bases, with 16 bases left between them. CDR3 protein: CASSAGPTGKYF. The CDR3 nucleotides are TGTGCCAGCAGCGCGGGACCAACGGGGAAGTACTTC.

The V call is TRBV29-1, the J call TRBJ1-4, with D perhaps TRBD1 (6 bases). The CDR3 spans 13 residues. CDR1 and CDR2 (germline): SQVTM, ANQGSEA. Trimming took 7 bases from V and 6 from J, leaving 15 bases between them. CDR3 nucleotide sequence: TGCAGCGCGGAGACAGGCTTAGATGAAAAACTGTTTTTT. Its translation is CSAETGLDEKLFF.

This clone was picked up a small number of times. CDR3: CASSQEYSNTEAFF. The CDR3 bases are TGTGCCAGCAGCCAAGAGTACAGCAACACTGAAGCTTTCTTT. This chain joins TRBV14 and TRBJ1-1, with no clear D. The CDR3 consists of 14 residues. Trimming stripped 0 bases from V and 2 bases from J, with 7 bases between. Germline CDR1 and CDR2: SGHDN and FVKESK.

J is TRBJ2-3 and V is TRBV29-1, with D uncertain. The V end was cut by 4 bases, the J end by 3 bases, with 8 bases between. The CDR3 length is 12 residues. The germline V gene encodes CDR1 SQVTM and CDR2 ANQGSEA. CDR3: CSVVWGTDTQYF. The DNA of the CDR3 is TGCAGCGTTGTGTGGGGAACAGATACGCAGTATTTT.

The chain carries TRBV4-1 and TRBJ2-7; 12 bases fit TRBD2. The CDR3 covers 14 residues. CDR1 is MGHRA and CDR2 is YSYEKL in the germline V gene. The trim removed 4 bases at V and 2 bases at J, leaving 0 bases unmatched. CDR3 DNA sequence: TGCGCCAGCAGCCGGACTAGCGGGACCTACGAGCAGTACTTC. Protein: CASSRTSGTYEQYF.

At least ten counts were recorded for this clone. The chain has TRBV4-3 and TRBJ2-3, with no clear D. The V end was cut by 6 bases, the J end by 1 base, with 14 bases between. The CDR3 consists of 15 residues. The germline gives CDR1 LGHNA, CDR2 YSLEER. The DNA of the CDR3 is TGCGCCAGCAGTTATGACACCCAGGGCACAGATACGCAGTATTTT. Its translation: CASSYDTQGTDTQYF.

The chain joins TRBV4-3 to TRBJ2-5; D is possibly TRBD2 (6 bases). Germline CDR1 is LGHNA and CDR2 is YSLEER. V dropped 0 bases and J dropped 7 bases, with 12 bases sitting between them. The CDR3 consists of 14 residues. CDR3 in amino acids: CASSQDRLGGTQYF. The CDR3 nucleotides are TGCGCCAGCAGCCAAGATCGACTGGGGGGGACCCAGTACTTC.

The CDR3 is CASSPGLLSYEQYF. The CDR3 DNA reads TGCGCCAGCAGCCCCGGCCTTCTCTCCTACGAGCAGTACTTC. V gene TRBV5-1 combines with J gene TRBJ2-7; no reliable D call. Germline CDR1 and CDR2: SGHRS and YFSETQ. The V and J ends lost 4 bases and 0 bases respectively, with 11 bases between them. This CDR3 is built from 14 residues.

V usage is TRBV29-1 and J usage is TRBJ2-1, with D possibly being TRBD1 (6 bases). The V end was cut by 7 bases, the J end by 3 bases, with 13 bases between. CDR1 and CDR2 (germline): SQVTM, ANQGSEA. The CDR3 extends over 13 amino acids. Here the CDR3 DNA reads TGCAGCGCATCCCAGGGGTTCTACAATGAGCAGTTCTTC. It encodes CSASQGFYNEQFF.

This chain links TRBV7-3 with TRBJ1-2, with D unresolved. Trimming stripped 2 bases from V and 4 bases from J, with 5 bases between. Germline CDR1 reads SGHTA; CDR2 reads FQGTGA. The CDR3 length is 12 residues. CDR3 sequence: CASSLPSYGYTF. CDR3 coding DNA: TGTGCCAGCAGCTTACCTAGCTATGGCTACACCTTC.

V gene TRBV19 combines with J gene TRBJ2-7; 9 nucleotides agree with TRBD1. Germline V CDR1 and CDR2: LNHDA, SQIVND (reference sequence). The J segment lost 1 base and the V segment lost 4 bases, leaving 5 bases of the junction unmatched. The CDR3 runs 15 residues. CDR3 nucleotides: TGTGCCAGTAGTACCTCCGGGACAGGGTCCTACGAGCAGTACTTC. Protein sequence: CASSTSGTGSYEQYF.

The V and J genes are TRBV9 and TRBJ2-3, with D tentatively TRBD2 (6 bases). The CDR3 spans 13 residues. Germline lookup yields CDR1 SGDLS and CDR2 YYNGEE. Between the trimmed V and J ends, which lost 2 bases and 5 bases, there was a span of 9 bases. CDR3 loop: CASSVGTVDTQYF. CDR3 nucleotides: TGTGCCAGCAGCGTTGGGACTGTAGATACGCAGTATTTT.

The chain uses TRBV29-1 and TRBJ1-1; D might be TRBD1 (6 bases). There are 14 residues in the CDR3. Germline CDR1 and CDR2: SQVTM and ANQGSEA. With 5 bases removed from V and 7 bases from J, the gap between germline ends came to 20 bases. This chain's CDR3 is CSVTGMIGVIEAFF. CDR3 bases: TGCAGCGTTACAGGGATGATCGGGGTGATTGAAGCTTTCTTT.

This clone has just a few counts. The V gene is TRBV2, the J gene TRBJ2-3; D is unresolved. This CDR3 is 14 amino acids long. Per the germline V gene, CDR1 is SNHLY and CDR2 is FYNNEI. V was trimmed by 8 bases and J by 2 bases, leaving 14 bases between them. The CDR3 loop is CASGVTLPTDTQYF. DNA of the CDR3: TGTGCCAGCGGAGTCACCCTACCCACAGATACGCAGTATTTT.